This T cell receptor beta chain was retrieved from a study of T cells after yellow fever vaccination. Points from the study as a whole: Most primary-vaccination clones recurred post-booster (roughly 96% CD4, roughly 87% CD8).

CDR1 is WSHSY, CDR2 SAAADI, per germline. This CDR3 is 15 amino acids long. V shed 11 bases, J shed 0 bases, and the junction held 10 bases outside the gene matches. This clonotype was recorded at least ten times. Its antigen is unknown. In TCRdb, the 5' RACE reads were re-called with MiXCR into one record per CDR3 protein. The sample has a few hundred thousand distinct CDR3 sequences, 8.7% seen once; the top ten hold over 15%. V and J are TRBV10-2 and TRBJ2-5; TRBD2 agrees at 9 bases. The receptor comes from a man younger than 35 who received the YFV17D yellow fever vaccine. This material consisted of PBMCs, taken on the day of the first yellow fever vaccination. DNA for the CDR3: TGCGCCGCCACGGCAGCGGGGGGCAACCAAGAGACCCAGTACTTC. Encoded protein: CAATAAGGNQETQYF.